Shown below are 21 T cell receptor beta chains from a single sample sequenced in a study of Graves' ophthalmopathy and Graves' hyperthyroidism. The study amplified TCR beta CDR3 regions using RNA transcripts. Amplification began with first-round RT-PCR using HTBI primers, then second-round multiplex PCR was performed. TCRdb called the multiplex PCR reads again in MiXCR, with one record for every CDR3 protein. The sample has 450,000 to 600,000 distinct CDR3 sequences; approximately 37% are singletons. The sequenced sample consisted of peripheral blood or thyroid tissue (not recorded which). The receptors here all came from an adult man with Graves' hyperthyroidism.

This clonotype came up a few times. This sequence joins TRBV24-1 and TRBJ2-1; the match to TRBD1 covers 7 bases. Germline assignment: CDR1 KGHDR and CDR2 SFDVKD. The CDR3 is 16 amino acids. With V trimmed by 3 bases and J by 4 bases, 8 bases remained unmatched. This chain's CDR3 is CATSDTTGQKYNEQFF. CDR3 DNA sequence: TGTGCCACCAGTGATACGACGGGACAGAAATACAATGAGCAGTTCTTC.

Concerning this clonotype itself: The CDR3 ends on some other residue instead of the conserved phenylalanine or tryptophan, so this is likely a read error. No DNA is shown, since the ends of the CDR3 on it are uncertain; the CDR3 is the one TCRdb lists. The V and J genes are TRBV29-1 and TRBJ1-3; TRBD1 is the table's D call, not checked against the DNA. The CDR3 spans 10 residues, counting both ends. Germline V gives CDR1 SQVTM, CDR2 ANQGSEA. Here the CDR3 reads CSVGMGVFDT.

The sample holds many counts of this clonotype. The rearrangement uses TRBV7-9 and TRBJ1-4, with 9 bases aligning to TRBD1. Germline V gives CDR1 SEHNR, CDR2 FQNEAQ (reference sequence). The V segment lost 7 bases and the J segment 8 bases; nucleotides outside the gene matches: 8. CDR3 length: 14 amino acids. The chain's CDR3 is CASTGTGGGEKLFF. The CDR3 DNA is TGTGCCAGCACCGGAACAGGGGGCGGCGAAAAACTGTTTTTT.

V usage is TRBV9 and J usage is TRBJ1-1; D is unclear. The germline gives CDR1 SGDLS, CDR2 YYNGEE. The V gene lost 2 bases and the J gene lost 4 bases, with 9 bases spanning the gap. This CDR3 comprises 13 residues. The CDR3 bases are TGTGCCAGCAGCGTTGGGGAAAGCACTGAAGCTTTCTTT. This encodes CASSVGESTEAFF.

The sample holds a few counts of this clonotype. V usage is TRBV7-9 and J usage is TRBJ2-7; TRBD1 might be the D (6 bases). The germline V gene has CDR1 SEHNR and CDR2 FQNEAQ (reference sequence). The CDR3 totals 14 residues. The germline V and J ends were trimmed by 4 bases and 9 bases, with 19 bases remaining between them. CDR3 in DNA: TGTGCCAGCAGCTCCAGACTTCGACAGGCATCGCAGTACTTC. Translated: CASSSRLRQASQYF.

This clonotype was counted ten times or more. The chain uses TRBV5-4 and TRBJ2-7; 8 bases agree with TRBD2. This CDR3 is built from 16 residues. V trimming: 0 bases; J trimming: 0 bases; junction bases outside the gene matches: 5. Germline V lookup: CDR1 SGHNT, CDR2 YYREEE (reference sequence). This CDR3 reads CASSLGGSGVSYEQYF. CDR3 nucleotides: TGTGCCAGCAGCTTGGGAGGTAGCGGGGTCTCCTACGAGCAGTACTTC.

The chain links TRBV28 to TRBJ2-5; 7 bases match TRBD1. The germline CDR1 and CDR2 sequences are MDHEN and SYDVKM. V shed 5 bases and J 5 bases; nucleotides not matched to a gene: 8. The CDR3 extends over 14 amino acids. The CDR3: CASSPTGPGETQYF. The DNA for the CDR3 is TGTGCCAGCAGTCCGACAGGGCCGGGGGAGACCCAGTACTTC.

This clonotype was seen once. The V call is TRBV29-1, the J call TRBJ1-2, with D tentatively TRBD1 (5 bases). Germline CDR1 reads SQVTM; CDR2 reads ANQGSEA. V lost 8 bases, J lost 2 bases, and 9 bases lay in between. There are 11 residues in the CDR3. Here the CDR3 reads CSSTENYGYTF. The DNA for the CDR3 is TGCAGCTCGACAGAGAACTATGGCTACACCTTC.

Concerning this clonotype: This CDR3 fails to terminate in the conserved phenylalanine or tryptophan, so it likely reflects a read error. This chain uses TRBV15 with TRBJ2-5, with TRBD1 as a possible D gene (6 bases). CDR3 size: 15 residues. Per the germline V gene, CDR1 is LNHNV and CDR2 is YYDKDF (reference sequence). The V and J ends lost 0 bases and 3 bases respectively, with 11 bases between them. CDR3: CATSRENRVEETQYL. CDR3 coding DNA: TGTGCCACCAGCAGAGAGAACAGGGTGGAAGAGACCCAGTACCTC.

This clonotype has at least ten counts. The chain couples TRBV20-1 to TRBJ2-7; D might be TRBD2 (5 bases). Looked up from germline, CDR1 is DFQATT and CDR2 is SNEGSKA (reference sequence). V lost 1 base to trimming and J lost 2 bases, with 12 bases between them. The CDR3 runs to 14 residues. As DNA, the CDR3 is TGCAGTGCTAGAGGTGTGGACGGGACCTACGAGCAGTACTTC. This encodes CSARGVDGTYEQYF.

Ten or more counts support this clonotype. The V call is TRBV10-3, the J call TRBJ1-6, with D hard to call. V was clipped by 0 bases and J by 9 bases, with 21 bases between them. The germline V gene has CDR1 ENHRY and CDR2 SYGVKD. The CDR3 loop spans 18 amino acids. The CDR3 bases are TGTGCCATCAGTGAGTCCGGTGGTGCAGAGGGTTCGGGTTCACCCCTCCACTTT. This sequence encodes CAISESGGAEGSGSPLHF.

There are many counts of this clonotype. The chain employs TRBV2 and TRBJ1-3; unclear D gene. V was trimmed by 6 bases and J by 4 bases, leaving 10 bases between them. Per germline, CDR1 SNHLY and CDR2 FYNNEI. This CDR3 is built from 13 residues. CDR3 sequence: CASRVSQGNTIYF. For the CDR3, the DNA is TGTGCCAGCAGGGTCAGTCAAGGAAACACCATATATTTT.

This clonotype was seen ten or more times. The gene calls are TRBV10-3 and TRBJ2-5; 10 nucleotides agree with TRBD2. V lost 5 bases and J lost 1; bases outside the gene matches: 13. The CDR3 length is 18 residues. Per germline, CDR1 ENHRY and CDR2 SYGVKD. The chain's CDR3 is CAISSGGALSRFQETQYF. The CDR3 DNA follows: TGTGCCATCAGTAGCGGGGGGGCGCTATCCAGATTCCAAGAGACCCAGTACTTC.

For this clonotype: A much bigger clone sits one base away, suggesting this may be a read error. As the CDR3 is not closed by the conserved phenylalanine or tryptophan, this likely results from a read error. The chain joins TRBV9 to TRBJ1-6; D is ambiguous. Germline V gives CDR1 SGDLS, CDR2 YYNGEE. The ends were cut back, 3 bases at V and 13 bases at J, with 17 bases in the middle. CDR3 length: 14 amino acids. The chain's CDR3 is CASSASNPQAPLHS. The CDR3 DNA sequence: TGTGCCAGCAGCGCCTCTAACCCTCAAGCTCCCCTCCACTCT.

Comments on this clonotype: The final CDR3 position lacks the conserved phenylalanine or tryptophan, pointing to a likely read error. The rearrangement joins TRBV20-1 to TRBJ1-1; D call uncertain. V was shortened by 7 bases and J by 0 bases, with 6 bases between the two germline ends. The CDR3 has 11 residues. The V gene's germline CDR1 is DFQATT and CDR2 SNEGSKA (reference sequence). The CDR3 nucleotides are TGCAGTGGTCAGTTGAACACTGAAGCTTTCTTA. Protein: CSGQLNTEAFL.

In this sample, this clonotype turned up a few times. The chain links TRBV19 to TRBJ1-4; 7 bases map to TRBD1. Germline V gene sequence: CDR1 LNHDA, CDR2 SQIVND (reference sequence). CDR3 length: 16 residues. V lost 5 bases, J lost 5 bases, and 11 bases stayed unmatched. CDR3 in DNA: TGTGCCAGTAGTCCGACAGGGAATCTGCTGAATGAAAAACTGTTTTTT. This codes for CASSPTGNLLNEKLFF.

This clonotype was detected ten times or more. The V call is TRBV7-3, the J call TRBJ1-1; D gene unclear. There are 15 residues in the CDR3. Per germline, CDR1 SGHTA and CDR2 FQGTGA. The V end was cut by 2 bases, the J end by 0 bases, with 10 bases between. The CDR3 DNA follows: TGTGCCAGCAGCTTAGGCGGTATCATGAACACTGAAGCTTTCTTT. Its translation: CASSLGGIMNTEAFF.

This clonotype was counted ten times or more. The CDR3 protein is CASSSDTGTGPEKLFF. Written as DNA, the CDR3 is TGTGCCAGTAGCTCAGATACCGGGACAGGGCCCGAAAAACTGTTTTTT. The chain has TRBV19 and TRBJ1-4, with TRBD1 matching 9 bases. The CDR3 consists of 16 residues. V lost 6 bases and J lost 8; bases outside the gene matches: 13. CDR1 is LNHDA and CDR2 is SQIVND in the germline V gene (reference sequence).

This clonotype was detected ten times or more. The gene calls are TRBV7-2 and TRBJ2-2, with TRBD2 matching 12 bases. The ends lost 1 base at V and 5 bases at J; junction bases unmatched: 2. There are 16 residues in the CDR3. Germline CDR1 reads SGHTA; CDR2 reads FQGNSA. The CDR3 is CASSLGGLAGTGELFF. In nucleotides, the CDR3 is TGTGCCAGCAGCTTAGGAGGACTAGCGGGGACCGGGGAGCTGTTTTTT.

This clonotype was picked up many times. The rearrangement links TRBV2 to TRBJ1-5; D uncertain. In germline, CDR1 is SNHLY, CDR2 FYNNEI. There are 12 residues in the CDR3. Trimming took off 4 bases at V and 4 bases at J, with 5 bases between the two ends. CDR3 loop: CASSAQNQPQHF. CDR3 DNA: TGTGCCAGCAGTGCCCAAAATCAGCCCCAGCATTTT. The full variable domain, in which reference TRBV2 and TRBJ1-5 provide the parts outside the CDR3, is EPEVTQTPSHQVTQMGQEVILRCVPISNHLYFYWYRQILGQKVEFLVSFYNNEISEKSEIFDDQFSVERPDGSNFTLKIRSTKLEDSAMYFCASSAQNQPQHFGDGTRLSIL.

This clonotype was seen many times. The chain uses TRBV19 and TRBJ1-1, with 7 bases lining up with TRBD1. The CDR3 loop spans 14 amino acids. V lost 8 bases to trimming and J lost 5 bases; unmatched junction nucleotides: 11. Per germline, CDR1 LNHDA and CDR2 SQIVND (reference sequence). The CDR3 nucleotides are TGTGCCAGTGGAAGACAGGGAAGATTAACTGAAGCTTTCTTT. Amino acids: CASGRQGRLTEAFF.